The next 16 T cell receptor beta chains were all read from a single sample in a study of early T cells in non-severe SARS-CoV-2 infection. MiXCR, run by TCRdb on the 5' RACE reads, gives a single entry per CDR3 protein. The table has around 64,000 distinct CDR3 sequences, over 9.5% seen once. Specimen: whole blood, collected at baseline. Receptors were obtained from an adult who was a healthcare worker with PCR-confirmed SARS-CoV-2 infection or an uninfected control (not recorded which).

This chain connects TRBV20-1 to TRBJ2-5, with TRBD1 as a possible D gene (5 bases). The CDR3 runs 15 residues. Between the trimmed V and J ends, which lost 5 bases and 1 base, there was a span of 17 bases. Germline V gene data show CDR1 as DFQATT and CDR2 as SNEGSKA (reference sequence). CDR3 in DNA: TGCAGTGCTTCCAGGGCCCCGAGGAGCCAAGAGACCCAGTACTTC. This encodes CSASRAPRSQETQYF.

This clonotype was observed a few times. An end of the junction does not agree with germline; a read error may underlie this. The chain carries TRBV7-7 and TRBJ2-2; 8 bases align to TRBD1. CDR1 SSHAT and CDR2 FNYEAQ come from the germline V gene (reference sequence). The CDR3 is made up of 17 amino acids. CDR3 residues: CASSTGGGTGNTGELFF. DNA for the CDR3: TGTGCTAGCAGTACCGGGGGCGGGACAGGCAACACCGGGGAGCTGTTTTTT.

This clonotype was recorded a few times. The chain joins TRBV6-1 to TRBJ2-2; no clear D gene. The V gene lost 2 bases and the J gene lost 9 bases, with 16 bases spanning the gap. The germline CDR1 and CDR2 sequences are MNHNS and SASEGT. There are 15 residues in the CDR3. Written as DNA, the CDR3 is TGTGCCAGCAGTGAACGGGTGAGGCCGCCGAGGGAGCTGTTTTTT. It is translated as CASSERVRPPRELFF.

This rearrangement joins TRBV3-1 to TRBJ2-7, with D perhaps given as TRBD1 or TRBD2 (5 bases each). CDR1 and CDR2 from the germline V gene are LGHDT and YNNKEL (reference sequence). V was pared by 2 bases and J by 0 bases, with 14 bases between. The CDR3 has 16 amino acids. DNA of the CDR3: TGTGCCAGCAGCCAAAGGGCCCGGGACGGCTCCTACGAGCAGTACTTC. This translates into CASSQRARDGSYEQYF.

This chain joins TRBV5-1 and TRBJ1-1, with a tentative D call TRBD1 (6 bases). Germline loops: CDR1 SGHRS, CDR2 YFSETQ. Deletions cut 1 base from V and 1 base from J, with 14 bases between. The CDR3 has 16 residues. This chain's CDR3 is CASSLRVVGGNTEAFF. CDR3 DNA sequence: TGCGCCAGCAGCTTGAGAGTTGTAGGGGGGAACACTGAAGCTTTCTTT.

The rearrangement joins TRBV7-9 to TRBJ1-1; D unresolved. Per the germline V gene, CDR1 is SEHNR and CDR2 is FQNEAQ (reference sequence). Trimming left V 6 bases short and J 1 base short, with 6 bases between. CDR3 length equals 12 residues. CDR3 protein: CASRQSNTEAFF. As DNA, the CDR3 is TGTGCCAGCAGACAGTCGAACACTGAAGCTTTCTTT.

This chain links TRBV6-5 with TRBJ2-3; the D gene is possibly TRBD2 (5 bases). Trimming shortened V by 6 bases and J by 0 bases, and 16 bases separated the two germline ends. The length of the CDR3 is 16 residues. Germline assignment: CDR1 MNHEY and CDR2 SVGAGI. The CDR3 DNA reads TGTGCCAGCAGGGGCGGTCGGGGTGCGAGCACAGATACGCAGTATTTT. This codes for CASRGGRGASTDTQYF.

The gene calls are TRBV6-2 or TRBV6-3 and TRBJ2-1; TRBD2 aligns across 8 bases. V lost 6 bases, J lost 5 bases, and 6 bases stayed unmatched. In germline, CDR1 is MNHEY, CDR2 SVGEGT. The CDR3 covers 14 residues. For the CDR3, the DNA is TGTGCCAGCAGGTCTAGCGGGTATCACAATGAGCAGTTCTTC. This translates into CASRSSGYHNEQFF.

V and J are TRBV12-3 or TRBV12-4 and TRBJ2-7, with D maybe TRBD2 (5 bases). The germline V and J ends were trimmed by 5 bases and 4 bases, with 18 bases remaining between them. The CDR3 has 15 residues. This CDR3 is CASSRTLRVVYEQYF. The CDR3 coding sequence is TGTGCCAGCAGTAGGACTTTGCGGGTAGTTTACGAGCAGTACTTC.

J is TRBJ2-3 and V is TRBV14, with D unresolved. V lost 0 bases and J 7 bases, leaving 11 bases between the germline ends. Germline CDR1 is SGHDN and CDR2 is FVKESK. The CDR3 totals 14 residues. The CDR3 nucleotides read TGTGCCAGCAGCCAAGATCGCCTTCGGAATACGCAGTATTTT. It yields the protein CASSQDRLRNTQYF.

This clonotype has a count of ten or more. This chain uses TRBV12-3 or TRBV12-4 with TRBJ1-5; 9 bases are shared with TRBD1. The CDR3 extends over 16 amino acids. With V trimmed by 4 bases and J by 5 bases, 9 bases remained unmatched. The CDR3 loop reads CASSSGTGIRDQPQHF. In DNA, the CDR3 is TGTGCCAGCAGTTCCGGGACAGGGATTCGTGATCAGCCCCAGCATTTT.

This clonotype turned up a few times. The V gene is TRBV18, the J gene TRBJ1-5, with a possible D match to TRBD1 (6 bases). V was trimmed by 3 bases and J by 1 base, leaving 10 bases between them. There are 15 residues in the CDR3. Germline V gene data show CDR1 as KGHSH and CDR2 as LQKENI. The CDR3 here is CASSPTGISNQPQHF. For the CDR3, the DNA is TGTGCCAGCTCACCCACAGGGATAAGCAATCAGCCCCAGCATTTT.

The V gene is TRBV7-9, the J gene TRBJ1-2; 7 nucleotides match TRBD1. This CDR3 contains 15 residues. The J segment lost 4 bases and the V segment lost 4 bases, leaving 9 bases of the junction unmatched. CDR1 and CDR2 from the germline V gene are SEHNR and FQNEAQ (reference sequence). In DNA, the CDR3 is TGTGCCAGCAGCTCTAGAGGGACAGAGTCCTATGGCTACACCTTC. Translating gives CASSSRGTESYGYTF.

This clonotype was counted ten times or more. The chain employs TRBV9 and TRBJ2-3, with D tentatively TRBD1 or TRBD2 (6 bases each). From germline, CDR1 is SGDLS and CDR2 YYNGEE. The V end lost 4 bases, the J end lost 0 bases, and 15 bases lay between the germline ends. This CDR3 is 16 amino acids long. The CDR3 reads CASSPNPGASTDTQYF. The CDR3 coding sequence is TGTGCCAGCAGCCCCAACCCGGGGGCTAGCACAGATACGCAGTATTTT.

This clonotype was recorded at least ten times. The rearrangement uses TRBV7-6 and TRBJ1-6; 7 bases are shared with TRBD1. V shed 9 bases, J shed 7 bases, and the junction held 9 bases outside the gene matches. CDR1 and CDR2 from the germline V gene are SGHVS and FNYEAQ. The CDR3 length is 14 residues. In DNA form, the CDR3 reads TGTGCCAGTGGAGGGGGCGCATTGAATTCACCCCTCCACTTT. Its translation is CASGGGALNSPLHF.

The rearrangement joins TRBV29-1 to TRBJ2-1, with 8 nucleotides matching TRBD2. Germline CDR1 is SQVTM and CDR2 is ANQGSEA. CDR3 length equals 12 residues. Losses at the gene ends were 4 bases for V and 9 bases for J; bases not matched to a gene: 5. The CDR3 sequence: CSVGGGRFEQFF. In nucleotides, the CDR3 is TGCAGCGTTGGGGGCGGGAGGTTTGAGCAGTTCTTC.